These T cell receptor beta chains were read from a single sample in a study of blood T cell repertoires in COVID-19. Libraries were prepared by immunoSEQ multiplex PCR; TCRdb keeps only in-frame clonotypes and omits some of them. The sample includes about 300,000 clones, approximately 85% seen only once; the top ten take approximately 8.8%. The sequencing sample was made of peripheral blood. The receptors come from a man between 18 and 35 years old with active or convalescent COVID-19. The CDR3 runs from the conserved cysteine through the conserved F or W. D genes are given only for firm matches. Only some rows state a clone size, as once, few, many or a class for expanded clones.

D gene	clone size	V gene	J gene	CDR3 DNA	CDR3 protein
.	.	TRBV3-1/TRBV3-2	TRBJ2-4	TGTGCCAGCAGCCAAGACCCGTCCACTCAAAACATTCAGTACTTC	CASSQDPSTQNIQYF
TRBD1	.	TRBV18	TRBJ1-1	TGTGCCAGCTCACCACTTAGAGACAGGGGGACTGAAGCTTTCTTT	CASSPLRDRGTEAFF
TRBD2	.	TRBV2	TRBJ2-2	TGTGCCAGCAGTAGCGGGGAGAACACCGGGGAGCTGTTTTTT	CASSSGENTGELFF
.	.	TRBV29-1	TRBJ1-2	TGCAGCGTTCCTACTAACTATGGCTACACCTTC	CSVPTNYGYTF
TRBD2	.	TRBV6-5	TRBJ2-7	TGTGCCAGCGGAATTAGCGGGGGGTCCTACGAGCAGTACTTC	CASGISGGSYEQYF
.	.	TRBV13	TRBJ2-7	TGTGCCAGCAGCTTAGCGACAGGCTCCTACGAGCAGTACTTC	CASSLATGSYEQYF
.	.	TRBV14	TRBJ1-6	TGTGCCAGCAGCCACGGGTCCACCCTCCACTTT	CASSHGSTLHF
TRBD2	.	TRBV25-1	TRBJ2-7	TGTGCCAGCAGTCGACCGGGACTAGCGGGTTCCTACGAGCAGTACTTC	CASSRPGLAGSYEQYF
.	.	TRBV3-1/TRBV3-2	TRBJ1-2	TGTGCCAGCAGCCAAGGGACTGCCAGGGGCGACTATGGCTACACCTTC	CASSQGTARGDYGYTF
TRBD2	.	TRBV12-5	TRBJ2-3	TGTGCTAGTGGGACCCTGGTAGCGGGGGGGTACACAGATACGCAGTATTTT	CASGTLVAGGYTDTQYF
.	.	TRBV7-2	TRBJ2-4	TGTGCCAGCAGCTTAGAAGACTACAAAAACATTCAGTACTTC	CASSLEDYKNIQYF
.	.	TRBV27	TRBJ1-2	TGTGCCAGCAGTTTCTCTCGGACAAGCATCCCCTATGGCTACACCTTC	CASSFSRTSIPYGYTF
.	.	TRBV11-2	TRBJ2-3	TGTGCCAGCAGCTTAAGTCGGAGGGGGGGATTGGCAGATACGCAGTATTTT	CASSLSRRGGLADTQYF
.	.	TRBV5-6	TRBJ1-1	TGTGCCAGCAGCCCTCAGGGAAGTAGGATGAACACTGAAGCTTTCTTT	CASSPQGSRMNTEAFF
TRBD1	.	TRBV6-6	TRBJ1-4	TGTGCCAGCCTAAGGACAGGGTCGGGTGAAAAACTGTTTTTT	CASLRTGSGEKLFF
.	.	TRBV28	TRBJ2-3	TGTGCCAGCAGTTTAGGGGGCTGGGATACGCAGTATTTT	CASSLGGWDTQYF
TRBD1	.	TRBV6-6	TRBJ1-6	TGTGCCAGCAGTCGATCGAACACCAATCAGGGGGTTTGGTCACCCCTCCACTTT	CASSRSNTNQGVWSPLHF
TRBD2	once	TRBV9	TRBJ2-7	TGTGCCAGCAGCGTAGTAGACCCCACCAGAATAGCGGGGGCCTACGAGCAGTACTTC	CASSVVDPTRIAGAYEQYF
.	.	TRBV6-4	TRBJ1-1	TGTGCCAGGGACAGTGCGGAGAACACTGAAGCTTTCTTT	CARDSAENTEAFF
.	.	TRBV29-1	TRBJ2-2	TGCAGCGCGAACAGGAACACCGGGGAGCTGTTTTTT	CSANRNTGELFF
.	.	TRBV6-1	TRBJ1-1	TGTGCCAGCAGTGATTTCGGGGGCACTGAAGCTTTCTTT	CASSDFGGTEAFF
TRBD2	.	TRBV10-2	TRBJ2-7	TGCGCCAGCAGTGAGGTAGCGGGGCCGGCCTACGAGCAGTACTTC	CASSEVAGPAYEQYF
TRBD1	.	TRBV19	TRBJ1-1	TGTGCCAGTAACATCGGACAGGATTTTAACACTGAAGCTTTCTTT	CASNIGQDFNTEAFF
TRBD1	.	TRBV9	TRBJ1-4	TGTGCCAGCAGCCTACAGGGGGCAACTAATGAAAAACTGTTTTTT	CASSLQGATNEKLFF
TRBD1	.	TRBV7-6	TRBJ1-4	TGTGCCAGCAGCTTAACCGGGACAGGGATTGAAAAACTGTTTTTT	CASSLTGTGIEKLFF
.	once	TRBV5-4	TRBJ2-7	TGTGCCAGCAGCTCTCGGACAGAAAGTACCGAGCAGTACTTC	CASSSRTESTEQYF
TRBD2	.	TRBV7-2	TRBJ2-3	TGTGCCAGCAGCTTCCTAGCGGGGGGGCCCGTAGATACGCAGTATTTT	CASSFLAGGPVDTQYF
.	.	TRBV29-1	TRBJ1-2	TGCAGCGTTTTCAAGACAGGCTATGGCTACACCTTC	CSVFKTGYGYTF
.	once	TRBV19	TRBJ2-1	TGTGCCAGCGGCCTCGCAACTTTTCGTACTAAGCAGTTCTTC	CASGLATFRTKQFF
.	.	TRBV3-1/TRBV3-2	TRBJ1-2	TGTGCCAGCAGCCCCGGACAGAACTATGGCTACACCTTC	CASSPGQNYGYTF
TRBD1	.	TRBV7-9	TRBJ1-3	TGTGCCAGCAGCTTACCCGGGGACAGAGGAAAAAACTCTGGAAACACCATATATTTT	CASSLPGDRGKNSGNTIYF
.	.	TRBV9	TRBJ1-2	TGTGCCAGCACAGGAACTCAGTATGGCTACACCTTC	CASTGTQYGYTF
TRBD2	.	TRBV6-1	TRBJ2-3	TGTGCCAGCAGTGAATCTGGCGGGGGGGCCGGCACAGATACGCAGTATTTT	CASSESGGGAGTDTQYF